The rows below give T cell receptor beta chains drawn from one sample of a study of T cells after yellow fever vaccination. TCRdb fed the 5' RACE reads into MiXCR, producing one record per CDR3 protein. Among 300,000 to 350,000 distinct CDR3 sequences listed, around 4.5% were seen once. Sample: PBMCs, taken 15 days after the yellow fever booster vaccination. These receptors originate from a young man who received the YFV17D yellow fever vaccine. The CDR3 runs from the conserved cysteine through the conserved F or W. Fields, in order: J gene, CDR3 length, clone size, V gene, D gene, CDR3 DNA, CDR3 protein. A D gene is named only where the DNA matches it firmly. A row's size may be missing; if present it is once, few, many or a size class.

TRBJ2-5,14,many,TRBV5-1,TRBD2,TGCGCCAGCAGCTTGGGATCTAGCGGTGAGACCCAGTACTTC,CASSLGSSGETQYF
TRBJ1-2,13,-,TRBV24-1,-,TGTGCCACCAGCAAAGACAGGAACTATGGCTACACCTTC,CATSKDRNYGYTF
TRBJ1-1,14,many,TRBV7-9,-,TGTGCCAGCAGCTTAGATCCCGTAGGGACTGAAGCTTTCTTT,CASSLDPVGTEAFF
TRBJ2-3,16,few,TRBV7-9,TRBD2,TGTGCCAGCAGCAAACTAGCGGGGGCAAGCACAGATACGCAGTATTTT,CASSKLAGASTDTQYF
TRBJ1-1,15,many,TRBV7-9,-,TGTGCCAGCAGCATGAGGAGGGGGGACAACACTGAAGCTTTCTTT,CASSMRRGDNTEAFF
TRBJ1-2,12,many,TRBV5-5,TRBD1,TGTGCCAGCGAGGACAGGGCCTATGGCTACACCTTC,CASEDRAYGYTF
TRBJ1-2,13,many,TRBV7-2,TRBD1,TGTGCCAGCAGCTTAGGCGGGGACAGGGGCTACACCTTC,CASSLGGDRGYTF
TRBJ1-1,14,-,TRBV7-9,TRBD1,TGTGCCAGCAGACGGACAGGGGGCGCGTCTGAAGCTTTCTTT,CASRRTGGASEAFF
TRBJ2-3,17,many,TRBV7-2,-,TGTGCCAGCAGCTTCCCACACGACCGGGGCACCTCAGATACGCAGTATTTT,CASSFPHDRGTSDTQYF
TRBJ1-1,13,many,TRBV20-1,TRBD1,TGCAGTGTCGACAGGGGCTCGGACACTGAAGCTTTCTTT,CSVDRGSDTEAFF
TRBJ2-3,16,many,TRBV7-2,-,TGTGCCAGCAGCCAGGGTCCAGGGAGAGGCACAGATACGCAGTATTTT,CASSQGPGRGTDTQYF
TRBJ2-7,15,-,TRBV5-5,-,TGTGCCAGCAGCCGCGGACTCCAACCCTCCTACGAGCAGTACTTC,CASSRGLQPSYEQYF
TRBJ2-3,15,few,TRBV2,TRBD2,TGTGCCAGCAGGAGGACTAGCGGAAGCACAGATACGCAGTATTTT,CASRRTSGSTDTQYF
TRBJ2-2,16,-,TRBV12-3/TRBV12-4,TRBD2,TGTGCCAGCAGTCTCTTCGGGGGGGCGAACACCGGGGAGCTGTTTTTT,CASSLFGGANTGELFF
TRBJ2-2,17,few,TRBV7-3,TRBD2,TGTGCCAGCAGCTTAGGCCTAGCGGGGGCCGACCCCCGGGAGCTGTTTTTT,CASSLGLAGADPRELFF
TRBJ1-2,16,few,TRBV4-3,-,TGCGCCAGCAGCCAAGTAATCGGCCTCCCCTCCCGTGGCTACACCTTC,CASSQVIGLPSRGYTF
TRBJ2-7,15,few,TRBV5-1,TRBD1,TGCGCCAGCAGCCCTACCTGGGGGACAGCCTACGAGCAGTACTTC,CASSPTWGTAYEQYF
TRBJ2-2,15,few,TRBV6-2/TRBV6-3,TRBD1,TGTGCCAGCAGTTACTCGACAGGGAAAACCGGGGAGCTGTTTTTT,CASSYSTGKTGELFF
TRBJ2-1,11,few,TRBV28,-,TGTGCCAGCAGTGGGATAAGGGAGCAGTTCTTC,CASSGIREQFF
TRBJ2-7,15,few,TRBV6-2/TRBV6-3,TRBD2,TGTGCCAGCACGGAAACTAGCGGGGGCTCCTACGAGCAGTACTTC,CASTETSGGSYEQYF
TRBJ2-5,16,few,TRBV19,TRBD1,TGTGCCAGTAGTCGCACCGGGACAGAGTCTCGAGGGACCCAGTACTTC,CASSRTGTESRGTQYF
TRBJ1-2,14,many,TRBV4-1,-,TGCGCCAGCAGTCCTATCCTCCTGGGCCGGGGCTACACCTTC,CASSPILLGRGYTF
TRBJ1-2,15,many,TRBV4-3,-,TGCGCCAGCAGCCAAGGGGGGACGGACTACTATGGCTACACCTTC,CASSQGGTDYYGYTF
TRBJ1-5,15,many,TRBV6-2/TRBV6-3,TRBD1,TGTGCCAGCAGAAGGGGGCCGGGACCAAAACAGCCCCAGCATTTT,CASRRGPGPKQPQHF
TRBJ2-3,16,many,TRBV20-1,TRBD1,TGCAGTGCTCCTCTCAAGACAGGGACCACACAGGATACGCAGTATTTT,CSAPLKTGTTQDTQYF
TRBJ1-5,12,-,TRBV20-1,-,TGCAATCTACACGCGTTTCATCAGCCCCAGCATTTT,CNLHAFHQPQHF
TRBJ2-6,17,-,TRBV5-5,-,TGTGCCAGCAGCTTGTTCGGAAGCGTCTCTGGGGCCAACGTCCTGACTTTC,CASSLFGSVSGANVLTF
TRBJ2-2,12,few,TRBV15,-,TGTGCCACCGGACGGGACACCGGGGAGCTGTTTTTT,CATGRDTGELFF
TRBJ2-7,15,few,TRBV21-1,-,TGTGCCAGCAGCATTGGAGGGGGGGACCCCTACGAGCAGTACTTC,CASSIGGGDPYEQYF
TRBJ2-7,14,-,TRBV12-5,-,TGTGCTAGGTGTACGCAAGGCAAGGACTACGAGCAGTACTTC,CARCTQGKDYEQYF
TRBJ1-6,18,-,TRBV10-3,TRBD1,TGTGCCATCAGTGAGTCGTCAGGGGGCAACTCCTATAATTCACCCCTCCACTTT,CAISESSGGNSYNSPLHF
TRBJ1-3,16,many,TRBV10-3,TRBD1,TGTGCCATCACTTCGAGACAGGGAGTCGGTGGAAACACCATATATTTT,CAITSRQGVGGNTIYF
TRBJ2-3,13,many,TRBV7-2,-,TGTGCCAGCAGCCAAAACTCTCGAGATACGCAGTATTTT,CASSQNSRDTQYF
TRBJ2-7,14,few,TRBV7-2,-,TGTGCCAGCAGCTTTTCCCCGAGCTCCTACGAGCAGTACTTC,CASSFSPSSYEQYF
TRBJ2-3,16,many,TRBV4-3,TRBD1,TGCGCCAGCAGCCAAGGCGAAGGGGGCTTTGTAGATACGCAGTATTTT,CASSQGEGGFVDTQYF
TRBJ2-3,16,-,TRBV7-2,TRBD2,TGTGCCAGCAGCTTAAGGAAAGCGGGGTTATCAGATACGCAGTATTTT,CASSLRKAGLSDTQYF